One sample yielded the 27 T cell receptor beta chains listed below, sequenced in a study of graft-versus-host responses after intestinal transplantation. TCRdb keeps only in-frame clones here, not all; method: immunoSEQ multiplex PCR. The sample has roughly 97,000 clones, roughly 91% seen once. Their target antigens are unknown. The source material was unstimulated CD4+ T cells sorted from spleen or lymph node cells, sampled before transplant. These receptors all stem from a human donor who was the organ donor for an intestinal transplant.

This chain joins TRBV18 and TRBJ1-4; D might be TRBD1 (5 bases). Trimming removed 2 bases at V and 7 bases at J, with 20 bases between. The V gene's germline CDR1 is KGHSH and CDR2 LQKENI. CDR3 length: 17 residues. The CDR3 is CASSPTRLGLVSEKLFF. In DNA form, the CDR3 reads TGTGCCAGCTCACCAACGCGCCTGGGACTGGTTAGTGAAAAACTGTTTTTT.

This sequence joins TRBV19 and TRBJ1-2; maybe TRBD1 (5 bases). This CDR3 spans 14 amino acids. CDR1 and CDR2 from the germline V gene are LNHDA and SQIVND (reference sequence). Trimming took 7 bases from V and 1 from J, leaving 13 bases between them. In DNA form, the CDR3 reads TGTGCCAGTAAGCCAGGGAACTTTAACTATGGCTACACCTTC. This translates into CASKPGNFNYGYTF.

This clone appeared once. The chain joins TRBV28 to TRBJ1-5; D call uncertain. The CDR3 length is 15 residues. V dropped 6 bases and J dropped 10 bases, with 22 bases sitting between them. Germline V gives CDR1 MDHEN, CDR2 SYDVKM. CDR3 amino acids: CASSATDRHFQPQHF. In DNA, the CDR3 is TGTGCCAGCAGCGCTACTGACCGACACTTCCAACCCCAGCATTTT.

The V gene is TRBV10-3, the J gene TRBJ1-1, with TRBD1 identical over 8 bases. J was trimmed by 1 base and V by 9 bases; bases with no gene match: 10. Germline CDR1 reads ENHRY; CDR2 reads SYGVKD. CDR3 size: 15 residues. CDR3 nucleotides: TGTGCCATGCGACGGGGGACAGGAGCGAACACTGAAGCTTTCTTT. The encoded protein is CAMRRGTGANTEAFF.

The sample holds one count of this clone. The V call is TRBV5-6, the J call TRBJ2-5, with D hard to call. The CDR3 has 13 residues. Germline V gives CDR1 SGHDT, CDR2 YYEEEE. V was clipped by 0 bases and J by 1 base, with 4 bases between them. For the CDR3, the DNA is TGTGCCAGCAGCTTGGACATCCAAGAGACCCAGTACTTC. Protein: CASSLDIQETQYF.

The genes are TRBV11-3 and TRBJ2-1; 7 bases line up with TRBD2. The trim removed 2 bases at V and 4 bases at J, leaving 5 bases unmatched. The CDR3 loop spans 15 amino acids. Germline V lookup: CDR1 SGHNT, CDR2 YENEEA. The CDR3 is CASSLRGGSYNEQFF. Written as DNA, the CDR3 is TGTGCCAGCAGCTTACGCGGGGGATCTTACAATGAGCAGTTCTTC.

V usage is TRBV19 and J usage is TRBJ1-2; D ambiguous. Between the trimmed V and J ends, which lost 5 bases and 4 bases, there was a span of 11 bases. The germline CDR1 and CDR2 sequences are LNHDA and SQIVND (reference sequence). The CDR3 loop spans 13 amino acids. The CDR3 loop reads CASSFRGFYGYTF. Here the CDR3 DNA reads TGTGCCAGTAGTTTTCGAGGGTTCTATGGCTACACCTTC.

The J gene is TRBJ1-1, the V gene TRBV19, with 9 bases matching TRBD1. The CDR3 consists of 18 residues. CDR1 and CDR2 from the germline V gene are LNHDA and SQIVND (reference sequence). J lost 0 bases, V lost 3 bases, and 11 bases had no gene match. The CDR3, as DNA: TGTGCCAGTAGTATTTTCGGGACAGGGTGGGAGATGAACACTGAAGCTTTCTTT. Protein sequence: CASSIFGTGWEMNTEAFF. Together with reference TRBV19 and TRBJ1-1, the CDR3 gives the full variable domain: DGGITQSPKYLFRKEGQNVTLSCEQNLNHDAMYWYRQDPGQGLRLIYYSQIVNDFQKGDIAEGYSVSREKKESFPLTVTSAQKNPTAFYLCASSIFGTGWEMNTEAFFGQGTRLTVV.

A few counts support this clone. This chain joins TRBV7-3 and TRBJ2-7; D is ambiguous. The V end was cut by 1 base, the J end by 4 bases, with 8 bases between. Germline CDR1 reads SGHTA; CDR2 reads FQGTGA. The CDR3 spans 13 residues. CDR3 protein: CASSLRPGYEQYF. In DNA, the CDR3 is TGTGCCAGCAGCTTAAGGCCGGGTTACGAGCAGTACTTC.

The chain links TRBV5-4 to TRBJ2-5, with TRBD1 identical over 9 bases. The closer fit of TRBJ2-7 to the DNA end suggests the J call may be wrong. CDR3 length: 15 residues. CDR1 and CDR2 from the germline V gene are SGHNT and YYREEE (reference sequence). The CDR3 spells CASSYRGRGSYEQYF. The CDR3 nucleotides are TGTGCCAGCAGCTACAGGGGGCGAGGATCATACGAGCAGTACTTC.

V usage is TRBV6-5 and J usage is TRBJ2-7, with 7 positions matching TRBD1. The ends lost 2 bases at V and 7 bases at J; junction bases unmatched: 5. The germline gives CDR1 MNHEY, CDR2 SVGAGI. The length of the CDR3 is 13 residues. CDR3 protein: CASSYEGAGEQYF. The DNA of the CDR3 is TGTGCCAGCAGTTACGAGGGGGCGGGTGAGCAGTACTTC.

CDR3 protein: CAWSLRGRRAYGELFF. The CDR3 DNA reads as TGTGCCTGGAGTCTTAGGGGCCGCAGAGCGTACGGGGAGCTGTTTTTT. The chain recombines TRBV30 with TRBJ2-2; tentatively, D is TRBD1 (5 bases). The CDR3 is 16 amino acids. Germline lookup yields CDR1 GTSNPN and CDR2 SVGIG (reference sequence). The germline V and J ends were trimmed by 2 bases and 7 bases, with 20 bases remaining between them.

The genes are TRBV5-1 and TRBJ1-2, with D unresolved. The CDR3 sequence is 16 residues long. Trimming left V 0 bases short and J 2 bases short, with 14 bases between. Germline V lookup: CDR1 SGHRS, CDR2 YFSETQ. The CDR3 protein is CASSLAGGKGNYGYTF. The CDR3 nucleotides read TGCGCCAGCAGCTTGGCTGGCGGGAAAGGGAACTATGGCTACACCTTC.

The V gene is TRBV4-1, the J gene TRBJ1-3, with D perhaps matching TRBD1 (5 bases). Germline-derived CDR1 and CDR2 are MGHRA and YSYEKL. The CDR3 length is 16 residues. Trimming removed 0 bases from V and 0 bases from J, with 9 bases in between. This CDR3 reads CASSQEGHLSGNTIYF. CDR3 DNA: TGCGCCAGCAGCCAAGAAGGACACCTCTCTGGAAACACCATATATTTT.

The V call is TRBV6-6, the J call TRBJ1-5, with 8 bases lining up with TRBD1. Trimming took 5 bases from V and 1 from J; bases not matched to a gene: 7. There are 16 residues in the CDR3. Germline values: CDR1 MNHNY, CDR2 SVGAGI (reference sequence). The CDR3 here is CASSPRTGLSNQPQHF. The CDR3 DNA sequence: TGTGCCAGCAGTCCACGGACAGGGTTAAGCAATCAGCCCCAGCATTTT.

The rearrangement joins TRBV4-2 to TRBJ2-4; 12 positions match TRBD1. This CDR3 has 17 residues. Germline CDR1 is LGHNA and CDR2 is YNFKEQ. V was clipped by 3 bases and J by 2 bases; unmatched bases: 5. CDR3 in amino acids: CASSQGDRGQSKNIQYF. CDR3 in DNA: TGTGCCAGCAGCCAGGGGGACAGGGGGCAATCCAAAAACATTCAGTACTTC.

The V and J genes are TRBV30 and TRBJ1-1, with D unresolved. V dropped 4 bases and J dropped 8 bases, with 11 bases sitting between them. Germline V gene sequence: CDR1 GTSNPN, CDR2 SVGIG (reference sequence). The CDR3 runs 11 residues. CDR3: CAWTPGREAFF. CDR3 DNA: TGTGCCTGGACCCCAGGTCGGGAAGCTTTCTTT.

CDR3 residues: CSVGGQGRIGQYF. The CDR3 DNA follows: TGCAGCGTTGGGGGACAGGGGAGGATCGGGCAGTACTTC. The V gene is TRBV29-1, the J gene TRBJ2-7; TRBD1 matches 10 bases. In germline, CDR1 is SQVTM, CDR2 ANQGSEA. V shed 4 bases, J shed 9 bases, and the junction held 9 bases outside the gene matches. CDR3 length: 13 amino acids.

J is TRBJ2-1 and V is TRBV7-9, with 8 bases that match TRBD2. The CDR3 consists of 19 residues. From germline, CDR1 is SEHNR and CDR2 FQNEAQ (reference sequence). V shed 3 bases, J shed 5 bases, and the junction held 18 bases outside the gene matches. CDR3 in amino acids: CASSLGQNGRGVYHNEQFF. For the CDR3, the DNA is TGTGCCAGCAGCTTGGGACAAAACGGGCGGGGGGTCTACCACAATGAGCAGTTCTTC.

The chain combines TRBV7-3 with TRBJ1-3, with D perhaps TRBD1 (5 bases). CDR1 is SGHTA and CDR2 is FQGTGA in the germline V gene. The CDR3 consists of 15 residues. The V gene lost 5 bases and the J gene lost 3 bases, with 14 bases spanning the gap. The CDR3 nucleotides are TGTGCCAGCAGCCTCAACCAGGGAAGTGGAAACACCATATATTTT. Translation: CASSLNQGSGNTIYF. The variable domain in full, completed from reference TRBV7-3 and TRBJ1-3, reads GAGVSQTPSNKVTEKGKYVELRCDPISGHTALYWYRQSLGQGPEFLIYFQGTGAADDSGLPNDRFFAVRPEGSVSTLKIQRTERGDSAVYLCASSLNQGSGNTIYFGEGSWLTVV.

This chain links TRBV6-5 with TRBJ2-7, with 8 bases fitting TRBD2. With V trimmed by 4 bases and J by 2 bases, 10 bases remained unmatched. The CDR3 is 16 amino acids. Germline V gives CDR1 MNHEY, CDR2 SVGAGI. CDR3 DNA sequence: TGTGCCAGCAGTTCCTCGGCGGGGGGCCCCACCTACGAGCAGTACTTC. This encodes CASSSSAGGPTYEQYF.

The chain couples TRBV4-2 to TRBJ2-5; 7 bases match TRBD2. The V gene end was trimmed by 8 bases and the J gene end by 5 bases; junction bases not matched to a gene: 8. Germline V CDR1 and CDR2: LGHNA, YNFKEQ. The CDR3 has 13 residues. The DNA for the CDR3 is TGTGCCAGCCGGAGGGAGGGCGGCGAGACCCAGTACTTC. As protein: CASRREGGETQYF.

The chain combines TRBV19 with TRBJ1-2; D not certain. This CDR3 is 15 amino acids long. Deletions cut 3 bases from V and 6 bases from J, with 17 bases between. Per the germline V gene, CDR1 is LNHDA and CDR2 is SQIVND (reference sequence). The CDR3 reads CASSILRRNYDGYTF. The DNA of the CDR3 is TGTGCCAGTAGTATCTTGCGGAGGAACTATGATGGCTACACCTTC.

This rearrangement joins TRBV6-1 to TRBJ2-1; tentatively, D is TRBD1 (5 bases). V was cut by 7 bases and J by 2 bases, with 15 bases left in between. The CDR3 spans 15 residues. CDR1 is MNHNS, CDR2 SASEGT, per germline. The CDR3, as DNA: TGTGCCAGCATTCCCAGGGATCGGACCTACAATGAGCAGTTCTTC. This sequence encodes CASIPRDRTYNEQFF.

The rearrangement joins TRBV5-4 to TRBJ2-2; weak D call: TRBD1 (6 bases). The V gene's germline CDR1 is SGHNT and CDR2 YYREEE (reference sequence). V was clipped by 0 bases and J by 7 bases, with 7 bases between them. The CDR3 spans 13 residues. CDR3 loop: CASSLGTDGELFF. The DNA of the CDR3 is TGTGCCAGCAGCTTGGGGACAGACGGGGAGCTGTTTTTT. Using reference TRBV5-4 and TRBJ2-2 for the parts outside the CDR3, the full variable domain is ETGVTQSPTHLIKTRGQQVTLRCSSQSGHNTVSWYQQALGQGPQFIFQYYREEENGRGNFPPRFSGLQFPNYSSELNVNALELDDSALYLCASSLGTDGELFFGEGSRLTVL.

This chain links TRBV6-6 with TRBJ1-2; D remains ambiguous. The CDR3 extends over 12 amino acids. The V and J ends lost 3 bases and 8 bases respectively, with 10 bases between them. From germline, CDR1 is MNHNY and CDR2 SVGAGI (reference sequence). The CDR3 here is CASSYGPGGYTF. The CDR3 DNA is TGTGCCAGCAGTTATGGTCCGGGGGGCTACACCTTC.

V is TRBV9 and J is TRBJ2-7; TRBD2 aligns across 7 bases. Germline trimming cut 4 bases from V and 0 bases from J; bases unmatched to any gene: 4. Germline lookup yields CDR1 SGDLS and CDR2 YYNGEE. The CDR3 extends over 14 amino acids. CDR3 sequence (DNA): TGTGCCAGCAGCACCACTAGCGTCTCCTACGAGCAGTACTTC. Encoded protein: CASSTTSVSYEQYF. The full variable domain, in which reference TRBV9 and TRBJ2-7 provide the parts outside the CDR3, is DSGVTQTPKHLITATGQRVTLRCSPRSGDLSVYWYQQSLDQGLQFLIQYYNGEERAKGNILERFSAQQFPDLHSELNLSSLELGDSALYFCASSTTSVSYEQYFGPGTRLTVT.